Detailed here is one TCR beta chain. Other DNA sequences in the same sample also yield this CDR3. The entry originates in a study of shared clonotypes between healthy human individuals. There are 12 residues in the CDR3. Germline-derived CDR1 and CDR2 are SGHNT and YYREEE (reference sequence). The ends were cut back, 4 bases at V and 0 bases at J, with 1 base in the middle. TCRdb keeps only in-frame clones here, not all; method: immunoSEQ multiplex PCR. This sample has about 380,000 clones, with 96% found just once. The sequencing input was memory CD8+ T cells sorted from blood. Subset noted: CD45RO+ cells pooled with CCR7-negative TemRA cells. V gene TRBV5-4 combines with J gene TRBJ2-2; D is undetermined. This TCR was sampled from a man younger than 45 in good health. DNA of the CDR3: TGTGCCAGCAGCCCGAACACCGGGGAGCTGTTTTTT. Amino acid sequence: CASSPNTGELFF.